This T cell receptor (beta chain) is drawn from a study of shared T cell receptors in the human thymus. Some clones are missing from TCRdb's copy, which holds only in-frame ones; the method was immunoSEQ multiplex PCR. The sample has about 380,000 clones; just under 95% are singletons. The CDR3 has 17 residues. The germline V gene has CDR1 MNHEY and CDR2 SMNVEV (reference sequence). V was pared by 5 bases and J by 2 bases, with 16 bases between. This sequence joins TRBV27 and TRBJ2-6; D is undetermined. Input material: thymocytes. The sequence came from a human donor. The CDR3 nucleotides read TGTGCCAGCAGTACCCGAAATAGAGGACCTGGGGCCAACGTCCTGACTTTC. This sequence encodes CASSTRNRGPGANVLTF.